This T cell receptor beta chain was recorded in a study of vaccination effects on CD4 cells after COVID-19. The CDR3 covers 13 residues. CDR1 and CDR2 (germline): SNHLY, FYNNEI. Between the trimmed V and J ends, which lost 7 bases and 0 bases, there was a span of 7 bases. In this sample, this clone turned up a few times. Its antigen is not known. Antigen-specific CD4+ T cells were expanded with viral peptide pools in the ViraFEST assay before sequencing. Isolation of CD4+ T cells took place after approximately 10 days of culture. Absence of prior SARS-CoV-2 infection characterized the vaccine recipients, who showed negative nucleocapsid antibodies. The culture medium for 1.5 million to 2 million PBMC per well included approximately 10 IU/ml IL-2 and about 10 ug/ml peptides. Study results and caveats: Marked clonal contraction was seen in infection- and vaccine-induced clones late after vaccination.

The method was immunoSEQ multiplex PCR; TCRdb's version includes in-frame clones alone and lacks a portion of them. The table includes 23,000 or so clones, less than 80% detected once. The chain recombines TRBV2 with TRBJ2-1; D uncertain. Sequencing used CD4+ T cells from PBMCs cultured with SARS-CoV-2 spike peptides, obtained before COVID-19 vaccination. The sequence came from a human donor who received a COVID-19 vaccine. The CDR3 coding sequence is TGTGCCAGCACGTGGGACTCCTACAATGAGCAGTTCTTC. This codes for CASTWDSYNEQFF.